These 7 T cell receptor beta chains came from one sample sequenced in a study of blood T cells in healthy people across ages. The second PCR ran 7 to 11 cycles with a sample-barcoded 5' primer and J-beta primers. Via MiXCR, TCRdb re-called the 5' RACE reads, giving one row per CDR3 protein. The data contain some 710,000 distinct CDR3 sequences, around 50% of them singletons. The sequenced sample consisted of blood. These receptors originate from an elderly man in good health.

This rearrangement joins TRBV15 to TRBJ2-7; D may be TRBD1 (6 bases). This CDR3 comprises 13 residues. Germline V lookup: CDR1 LNHNV, CDR2 YYDKDF (reference sequence). V was clipped by 0 bases and J by 3 bases, with 6 bases between them. CDR3 in amino acids: CATSREQGYEQYF. CDR3 DNA: TGTGCCACCAGCAGAGAACAGGGCTACGAGCAGTACTTC.

The gene calls are TRBV7-6 and TRBJ1-5, with no clear D. Trimming shortened V by 0 bases and J by 4 bases, and 7 bases separated the two germline ends. Germline V gene data show CDR1 as SGHVS and CDR2 as FNYEAQ. This CDR3 has 14 amino acids. CDR3 protein: CASSLAEGNQPQHF. The CDR3 bases are TGTGCCAGCAGCTTAGCGGAAGGTAATCAGCCCCAGCATTTT. Full variable domain (outside the CDR3, taken from reference TRBV7-6 and TRBJ1-5): GAGVSQSPRYKVTKRGQDVALRCDPISGHVSLYWYRQALGQGPEFLTYFNYEAQQDKSGLPNDRFSAERPEGSISTLTIQRTEQRDSAMYRCASSLAEGNQPQHFGDGTRLSIL.

The chain employs TRBV10-3 and TRBJ1-2; no clear D. This CDR3 comprises 12 residues. Germline CDR1 reads ENHRY; CDR2 reads SYGVKD. V lost 3 bases and J lost 8, with 10 bases in between. The CDR3 here is CAISEGSGGYTF. The CDR3 nucleotides read TGTGCCATCAGTGAAGGGTCAGGAGGCTACACCTTC.

J is TRBJ2-3 and V is TRBV20-1, with a possible D match to TRBD2 (5 bases). Germline V gives CDR1 DFQATT, CDR2 SNEGSKA (reference sequence). V lost 5 bases and J lost 3, with 18 bases in between. The CDR3 runs to 15 residues. The CDR3 spells CSAGGGTLRTDTQYF. DNA of the CDR3: TGCAGTGCTGGTGGAGGCACCCTGCGGACAGATACGCAGTATTTT.

This clonotype came up many times. In DNA form, the CDR3 reads TGTGCCAGCAGCCGTTATAGCGGGGGCTCCTACAATGAGCAGTTCTTC. As protein: CASSRYSGGSYNEQFF. The rearrangement links TRBV12-3 or TRBV12-4 to TRBJ2-1; 9 nucleotides align to TRBD2. CDR3 length equals 16 residues. J lost 0 bases, V lost 6 bases, and 6 bases had no gene match.

To note about this clonotype: Relative to the germline gene, one junction end is altered; a read error may explain this. V is TRBV5-1 and J is TRBJ2-7; D call uncertain. Germline CDR1 reads SGHRS; CDR2 reads YFSETQ. The CDR3 is made up of 16 amino acids. The CDR3 loop is CAGSKYRDPSSYEQYF. CDR3 DNA: TGCGCCGGCAGCAAATACAGAGACCCGAGCTCCTACGAGCAGTACTTC.

This chain connects TRBV29-1 to TRBJ2-5, with 7 bases that match TRBD1. The CDR3 extends over 15 amino acids. Germline CDR1 reads SQVTM; CDR2 reads ANQGSEA. The J segment lost 1 base and the V segment lost 7 bases, leaving 12 bases of the junction unmatched. CDR3 region: CSGTQGSGGQETQYF. CDR3 nucleotide sequence: TGCAGCGGTACACAGGGGAGCGGTGGCCAAGAGACCCAGTACTTC.